This is a list of T cell receptor beta chains from one sample in a study of blood T cells in healthy people across ages. Each CDR3 protein is one row after TCRdb ran MiXCR on the 5' RACE reads. The data hold 600,000 to 1,000,000 distinct CDR3 sequences, with 25% observed a single time. A further study also used this sample, focusing on T cells of mothers and their children.

The source material was blood. The source is a boy aged 10-17 years in good health. The CDR3 runs from the conserved cysteine through the conserved F or W. D genes are given only for firm matches. Size is stated for part of the rows, as once, few or many counts, or as a class when the clone is expanded.

>TRBJ1-2|-|-|TRBV29-1
CSVLSGGYGYTF
TGCAGCGTTCTGTCGGGGGGCTATGGCTACACCTTC
>TRBJ1-5|-|-|TRBV15
CATSRDLGSGDQPQHF
TGTGCCACCAGCAGAGATCTAGGGTCGGGAGATCAGCCCCAGCATTTT
>TRBJ1-1|-|-|TRBV14
CASSPQGWIEAFF
TGTGCCAGCAGCCCACAGGGCTGGATTGAAGCTTTCTTT
>TRBJ2-5|-|-|TRBV7-3
CASSRGVRETQYF
TGTGCCAGCAGCCGAGGAGTACGGGAGACCCAGTACTTC
>TRBJ1-5|-|-|TRBV7-6
CASSLASPGVGSNQPQHF
TGTGCCAGCAGCTTAGCCTCCCCCGGGGTTGGAAGCAATCAGCCCCAGCATTTT
>TRBJ2-1|TRBD1|-|TRBV9
CASSGTGGKNEQFF
TGTGCCAGCAGCGGGACAGGGGGAAAGAATGAGCAGTTCTTC
>TRBJ2-1|-|few|TRBV5-1
CASSRFPQANEQFF
TGCGCCAGCAGCCGTTTCCCCCAGGCCAATGAGCAGTTCTTC
>TRBJ2-3|-|-|TRBV3-1
CASSQEGLATFTDTQYF
TGTGCCAGCAGCCAAGAGGGCCTAGCGACATTCACAGATACGCAGTATTTT
>TRBJ2-7|TRBD2|-|TRBV11-2
CASSPGTSQVEQYF
TGTGCCAGCAGCCCCGGGACTAGTCAAGTCGAGCAGTACTTC
>TRBJ2-1|-|few|TRBV29-1
CSVEKISGSSYNEQFF
TGCAGCGTTGAAAAGATTAGCGGAAGCTCCTACAATGAGCAGTTCTTC
>TRBJ2-1|TRBD2|-|TRBV9
CASSVETAGGPLDEQFF
TGTGCCAGCAGCGTAGAGACGGCGGGGGGGCCCCTTGATGAGCAGTTCTTC
>TRBJ2-5|-|few|TRBV15
CATSDNPGAETQYF
TGTGCCACCAGCGACAACCCGGGGGCGGAGACCCAGTACTTC
>TRBJ1-1|-|once|TRBV29-1
CSVAGNMNTEAFF
TGCAGCGTTGCTGGCAACATGAACACTGAAGCTTTCTTT
>TRBJ1-5|-|many|TRBV20-1
CSARTASISPQHF
TGCAGTGCTAGGACAGCGTCTATCAGCCCCCAGCATTTT
>TRBJ1-5|-|-|TRBV7-2
CASSADRISNQPQHF
TGTGCCAGCAGCGCCGACAGGATTAGCAATCAGCCCCAGCATTTT
>TRBJ2-1|TRBD2|few|TRBV7-8
CASSSFSGRGYNEQFF
TGTGCCAGCAGCTCCTTTAGCGGGAGGGGCTACAATGAGCAGTTCTTC
>TRBJ2-5|-|many|TRBV14
CASSQDRIGETQYF
TGTGCCAGCAGCCAAGATAGGATCGGAGAGACCCAGTACTTC
>TRBJ2-1|TRBD2|few|TRBV7-2
CASSWGLADYNEQFF
TGTGCCAGCAGCTGGGGACTAGCGGATTACAATGAGCAGTTCTTC
>TRBJ2-3|TRBD1|few|TRBV28
CASSFTGGEGTDTQYF
TGTGCCAGCAGCTTTACAGGGGGCGAAGGCACAGATACGCAGTATTTT
>TRBJ2-1|-|-|TRBV6-1
CTSRTYNEQFF
TGTACCAGCAGGACCTACAATGAGCAGTTCTTC
>TRBJ1-1|-|few|TRBV6-2/TRBV6-3
CASSYRRATEAFF
TGTGCCAGCAGTTACCGCAGGGCCACTGAAGCTTTCTTT
>TRBJ2-1|-|-|TRBV12-3/TRBV12-4
CASRTGDRSSYNEQFF
TGTGCCAGCAGGACCGGGGACCGCAGCTCCTACAATGAGCAGTTCTTC
>TRBJ2-5|-|-|TRBV29-1
CSVEDLTEETQYF
TGCAGCGTTGAAGATCTCACGGAAGAGACCCAGTACTTC
>TRBJ2-7|-|-|TRBV28
CASSLLDSGSYEQYF
TGTGCCAGCAGTTTACTAGATTCTGGGTCCTACGAGCAGTACTTC
>TRBJ1-2|TRBD1|-|TRBV11-2
CASSFTDRGTGGYTF
TGTGCCAGCAGCTTTACCGACAGGGGGACAGGGGGCTACACCTTC
>TRBJ1-2|TRBD1|few|TRBV2
CASSDRDRGGYGYTF
TGTGCCAGCAGCGACCGGGACAGGGGTGGCTATGGCTACACCTTC
>TRBJ1-6|-|-|TRBV20-1
CSARRGGGSGLHF
TGCAGTGCTAGAAGGGGTGGAGGGTCGGGCCTCCACTTT
>TRBJ2-1|TRBD1|-|TRBV7-9
CASTKSSGQVNEQFF
TGTGCCAGCACCAAATCCTCTGGACAGGTCAATGAGCAGTTCTTC
>TRBJ2-1|TRBD2|-|TRBV12-3/TRBV12-4
CASSFILAGANSYNEQFF
TGTGCCAGCAGTTTCATCCTAGCGGGAGCCAACTCCTACAATGAGCAGTTCTTC
>TRBJ2-5|-|many|TRBV6-5
CASSYAETQYF
TGTGCCAGCAGTTACGCGGAGACCCAGTACTTC
>TRBJ2-1|TRBD2|-|TRBV29-1
CSGSSGVYNEQFF
TGCAGCGGGAGTAGCGGGGTGTACAATGAGCAGTTCTTC
>TRBJ2-4|-|-|TRBV30
CAWSVLAKNIQYF
TGTGCCTGGAGTGTACTAGCCAAAAACATTCAGTACTTC
>TRBJ2-1|-|-|TRBV2
CASSESPTHFTEQFF
TGTGCCAGCAGTGAAAGTCCCACACATTTCACTGAGCAGTTCTTC
>TRBJ2-1|TRBD1|-|TRBV4-3
CASRPGTGIYNEQFF
TGCGCCAGCAGGCCCGGGACAGGGATATACAATGAGCAGTTCTTC
>TRBJ2-5|TRBD1|-|TRBV6-6
CASTDRGLRQETQYF
TGTGCCAGCACAGACAGGGGGCTCCGGCAAGAGACCCAGTACTTC
>TRBJ2-7|TRBD2|-|TRBV4-1
CASSQEIGGGNYEQYF
TGCGCCAGCAGCCAAGAGATCGGCGGGGGGAACTACGAGCAGTACTTC
>TRBJ2-3|TRBD2|-|TRBV29-1
CSVGPLLAGMADTQYF
TGCAGCGTCGGGCCCCTACTAGCGGGAATGGCAGATACGCAGTATTTT
>TRBJ1-6|TRBD1|-|TRBV12-3/TRBV12-4
CASSKAGTGDSPLHF
TGTGCCAGCAGTAAAGCCGGGACAGGTGATTCACCCCTCCACTTT
>TRBJ2-5|TRBD1|few|TRBV6-2/TRBV6-3
CASSYSMTGVEETQYF
TGTGCCAGCAGTTACTCGATGACAGGGGTCGAGGAGACCCAGTACTTC